This T cell receptor (beta chain) appears in the sequencing data of a study of post-analysis software for immune sequencing data. Study results and limitations: TRBV5-6, TRBV5-1 and TRBV20-1 belonged to a set of roughly five TRBV segments that were more frequent in patients than controls.

The V end lost 0 bases, the J end lost 8 bases, and 9 bases lay between the germline ends. Germline assignment: CDR1 SGDLS and CDR2 YYNGEE. The CDR3 is 13 amino acids. On this clonotype itself: Its antigen is undetermined.

Built from TCR beta cDNA, the libraries had unique molecular identifiers in them. TCRdb ran MiXCR on the PCR reads and lists one entry per CDR3 protein. This sample has hundreds of thousands of distinct CDR3 sequences, with approximately 59% found just once. Sequenced sample: blood. The sequence derives from a girl aged 2 to 10 with multiple sclerosis. This chain connects TRBV9 to TRBJ2-1, with D hard to call. The CDR3 spells CASSVVGSHEQFF. The CDR3 coding sequence is TGTGCCAGCAGCGTAGTAGGGTCCCATGAGCAGTTCTTC.